Sequencing of this TCR beta chain was carried out in a study of cytomegalovirus exposure and HLA in healthy donors (dated by TCRdb to the late 2010s). As for the study more broadly: In an earlier analysis of some 610 of the donors, 276 Gb of sequence data and 100 million or so unique TCR beta sequences from some 170 million T cells were reported. Roughly 300 gigabases of sequencing data and tens of millions of unique TCR sequences were included in an early release covering under 650 HLA-typed donors. Of the approximately 400 genotyped donors, roughly 76% were placed in the genetic ancestry cluster associated with self-reported Caucasian donors. The aim of the study was to test whether cataloging public T cell receptors could identify signatures of past pathogen exposure. The study used immunosequencing to profile the T cell repertoires of some 600 subjects and linked those repertoires to cytomegalovirus serostatus. In addition to the first cohort of about 650 subjects, a separate validation cohort of approximately 130 different subjects was used. The study combined high-throughput TCR immunosequencing, statistical association of individual TCRs with disease status, and machine learning to predict cytomegalovirus infection status. To study patterns of TCR occurrence, a later analysis re-analyzed previously published TCR beta repertoires from 700 or so donors and added high-resolution HLA genotyping. Rather than drawing on any new phenotypic data, the later analysis identified candidate immune exposures from TCR beta sequences and the way those sequences occurred across donors. To decide whether each TCR beta V gene segment behaved as functional or pseudogenic, an earlier analysis of some 600 of the donors relied on high-throughput TCR beta sequencing. Donor age, sex, ethnicity and CMV serostatus were compiled together with the repertoire data. A later genetic analysis took genome-wide SNP genotypes for about 65% of the 666 donors and used that subset as a discovery cohort. Every discovery cohort repertoire had been produced on one sequencing platform. Both class I and class II loci were covered by HLA typing, at four-digit resolution. Typing coverage varied by locus: roughly 620-640 donors for A, B, C, DRB1 and DQB1; approximately 500 for DQA1; about 600 for DPA1; some 470 for DPB1. Roughly 5 DR-DQ haplotypes were handled as single units for association and clustering, since linkage in the cohort was strong. On average, roughly 200,000 unique TCR beta nucleotide sequences were sequenced per donor among more than 350 genotyped donors of the cohort, with 15% to 20% of those sequences being non-productive. Results the study describes overall, beyond this receptor: The earlier analysis of 587 of the donors excluded 15 to 20 rarely observed V segments, including chromosome 9 orphons, because counts were too low. The authors suggested that the approach could potentially be generalized to other disease states and immunological phenotypes. In the study, some 160 TCR beta chains were listed as associated with cytomegalovirus. Most TCR sequences were observed very rarely across donors, whereas some public TCRs were present in many individuals. According to a later analysis, TCR association rates differed among HLA loci, with DRB1 alleles showing the most associated TCRs and HLA-C alleles showing the fewest. In both the original and validation cohorts, the classifier was reported to diagnose cytomegalovirus status with high specificity and sensitivity. HLA typing was unavailable for some donors at each locus, so association tests used only the typed subset. A further reported finding was that TCR beta sequences accurately predicted the HLA-A and HLA-B alleles for most subjects in the first cohort. The cohort was sequenced for TCR beta chains only, and without alpha or paired-chain data the features that could be detected were limited. In a later analysis, several top co-occurrence clusters were reported to appear linked to parvovirus B19, influenza, CMV and Epstein-Barr virus. Some IMGT-functional V segments, including TRBV6-2 and TRBV6-3, could not be distinguished by the 87-base-pair reads and were therefore excluded. Compared with the approximately 720-donor mean, donors in an Asian-associated ancestry cluster had fewer N-insertions in productive TCRs, according to a later genetic analysis. Most CMV-associated TCR beta chains appeared to be HLA-restricted in a later analysis, and the HLA associations seemed to be driven largely by CMV exposure. A later analysis associated about 17,000 TCR beta sequences with specific HLA alleles at a false discovery rate of 0.05. Broadly in line with IMGT annotations, most TCR beta V segments showed up in productive rearrangements about 87% or about 30% of the time in an earlier analysis of approximately 640 of the donors. Three of the identified cytomegalovirus-associated TCR beta chains were confirmed in vitro to be specific for cytomegalovirus antigens. CMV serostatus was the only immune exposure information available for the cohort. An association between a missense DCLRE1C variant and V-gene and J-gene trimming of TCR beta chains was found in a later genetic analysis and replicated in an independent cohort. A cluster of highly shared sequence variants was judged likely to be a technical artifact of the sequencing pipeline. Sequencing depth was assumed to be roughly uniform across donors in the presence/absence analyses, though that assumption may not hold. Correlated functional status among segregating V segments might be attributable to linkage disequilibrium, but an unknown experimental factor could not be ruled out. In a later analysis, HLA-associated TCR beta chains showed more clonal expansion and lower generation probabilities than non-associated chains that were equally common. When HLA alleles, especially DR and DQ, strongly co-occurred, TCR associations were difficult to assign to individual alleles.

The cohort comprised around 690 healthy bone marrow donors. All cohort members were sampled while nominally healthy, although unrecorded immune exposures were likely present. The donor was CMV seropositive and was included in the group of 250 to 350 seropositive cohort members. A peripheral blood sample was collected from each donor, and TCR beta sequencing was performed on peripheral blood mononuclear cells. The Qiagen DNeasy Blood Extraction Kit was used to extract genomic DNA from the blood cell samples. The CDR3, from cysteine to phenylalanine, totals 17 residues. This entry keeps only the CDR3 DNA: 51 bases, framed from base 1. V ends up 2 bases short and J 0 bases short, with an unmatched junction base count of 7. The germline V gene sets CDR1 to SGDLS and CDR2 to YYNGEE. The library relied on the immunoSEQ multiplex PCR assay. For the multiplex PCR, a mixture combining 60 forward primers for TCR Vbeta segments and 13 reverse primers for TCR Jbeta segments was used. The CDR3 region of rearranged TCR beta genes was amplified from genomic DNA by a multiplex PCR assay. The amplified TCR beta libraries were sequenced on the Illumina HiSeq System as 87-base-pair reads. Per the original workflow: Across the 670 or so repertoires, a later analysis counted approximately 83 million unique TCR beta chains, around 11 million of which were shared by at least two donors. Raw reads were error-corrected and collapsed into unique sequences with a nearest-neighbor algorithm that merged closely related sequences to remove PCR and sequencing errors. Alignment of CDR3 sequences to IMGT reference sequences was used to assign V, D and J gene segments. For a sequence to be retained, at least a six-nucleotide match to both a V gene segment and a J gene segment was required. A rearrangement was called productive if the CDR3 had no stop codons and remained in frame with V and J, and every other rearrangement was called non-productive. Following IMGT convention, CDR3 was defined as the stretch from the second conserved V-encoded cysteine up to the conserved J-encoded phenylalanine. The earlier analysis of 550 to 650 of the donors excluded any sequence lacking an unambiguous match to a single V gene segment. An earlier analysis of about 600 of the donors called V segments functional above 56.7% productive rearrangements and segregating when the between-donor standard deviation exceeded 5%. A statistical classification framework was built for diagnosing cytomegalovirus status from the catalog of TCR beta chain sequences. In a later analysis, TCR nucleotide sequences were compared against IMGT/GENE-DB human TR gene sequences so that V and J genes could be assigned. A later analysis assigned CDR3 sequences and most-parsimonious VDJ recombination scenarios with the TCRdist pipeline. In a later analysis, each TCR beta chain was defined by its CDR3 amino acid sequence together with its V-gene family, and reads lacking a unique V-gene family were excluded. As a way to deal with suspected cross-contamination and a sequencing artifact, a later analysis dropped hundreds of nucleotide sequences that were highly shared and had low generation probability. In a later analysis, a clonal expansion index was calculated for each public chain from normalized within-repertoire ranks of inferred template counts. In a later analysis, generation probabilities were computed with a VDJ recombination model fitted to out-of-frame rearrangements, and the resulting probabilities were checked against IGoR. In a later analysis, TCR-TCR, TCR-HLA and TCR-CMV co-occurrence was scored with hypergeometric tests, and a repertoire-size bias correction was applied to TCR pairs. To estimate false discovery rates, a later analysis permuted the HLA or CMV assignments 20 times. In a later analysis, co-occurring TCRs were grouped with DBSCAN, and TCRdist sequence similarity was added when clustering was performed within HLA-allele-positive subsets. Co-occurrence clustering excluded repertoires with fewer than 30,000 or more than 120,000 public chains, plus five with anomalous nucleotide sharing. Sourced from immuneACCESS, this table was stored by TCRdb with only in-frame sequences that have V and J called. A share of the clones is absent; for the studies checked, an unresolved V gene accounts for under half, and the remainder has no known explanation. V, J and clone size reflect that table, while D and trimming were determined from the DNA. The sample contains around 190,000 clones, about 80% of them found a single time. The ten largest account for roughly 15% of the sample.

Only a few counts were recorded for this clone. Its antigen specificity is not known. Base qualities were left out, and no much larger clone turns up one base away. Sequenced: PBMCs. Recombination linked TRBV9 to TRBJ2-3, with 9 bases matching TRBD2. The receptor was derived from a woman in her 30s in good health and CMV-seropositive. The DNA sequence reads TGTGCCAGCAGCGTTACAAGCGGGGGGTCTAGCACAGATACGCAGTATTTT. It is translated as CASSVTSGGSSTDTQYF. This CDR3, with the reference TRBV9 and TRBJ2-3 proteins standing in past its ends, gives the full variable domain DSGVTQTPKHLITATGQRVTLRCSPRSGDLSVYWYQQSLDQGLQFLIQYYNGEERAKGNILERFSAQQFPDLHSELNLSSLELGDSALYFCASSVTSGGSSTDTQYFGPGTRLTVL.